These T cell receptor beta chains were read from a single sample in a study of T cells in Graves' hyperthyroidism and ophthalmopathy. TCRdb called the multiplex PCR reads again in MiXCR, with one record for every CDR3 protein. The sample gives approximately 620,000 distinct CDR3 sequences, roughly 13% of which show up once; 4.5% to 6% is in the top ten. Sequenced material: blood. All receptors come from a woman in her 30s with Graves' hyperthyroidism that later progressed to Graves' ophthalmopathy. Both conserved end residues are part of each CDR3. A D gene is named only where the DNA matches it firmly. The size field is filled for only some rows; it gives once, few, many or a size class.

few . TRBJ1-2 TRBV7-6 CASSPGRGVDYGYTF TGTGCCAGCAGCCCAGGGAGGGGGGTCGACTATGGCTACACCTTC
. . TRBJ2-7 TRBV6-1 CATRQGGEQYF TGTGCCACTCGGCAAGGAGGTGAGCAGTACTTC
many . TRBJ1-2 TRBV4-1 CASSQDHAQLYGYTF TGCGCCAGCAGCCAAGATCATGCGCAGCTCTATGGCTACACCTTC
once . TRBJ1-2 TRBV12-3/TRBV12-4 CASTPSGEGLNYGYTF TGTGCCAGCACCCCTAGCGGGGAGGGCCTTAACTATGGCTACACCTTC
few . TRBJ1-1 TRBV10-3 CAIWAPGETEAFF TGTGCCATCTGGGCCCCTGGAGAAACTGAAGCTTTCTTT
many . TRBJ2-7 TRBV10-3 CAISETENYEQYF TGTGCCATCAGTGAGACAGAAAATTACGAGCAGTACTTC
many TRBD1 TRBJ2-3 TRBV13 CASSLGQGDADTQYF TGTGCCAGCAGCCTGGGACAGGGGGACGCAGATACGCAGTATTTT
. . TRBJ2-1 TRBV9 CAGSVAGYEQFF TGTGCCGGCAGCGTAGCCGGTTATGAGCAGTTCTTC
many . TRBJ2-5 TRBV5-1 CASSLGQGRIETQYF TGCGCCAGCAGCTTGGGGCAGGGAAGGATAGAGACCCAGTACTTC
few . TRBJ2-7 TRBV5-1 CASGRSDPWGEQYF TGCGCCAGCGGACGAAGCGACCCCTGGGGGGAGCAGTACTTC
. . TRBJ1-5 TRBV28 CASSQLDSYSNQPQHF TGTGCCAGCAGTCAGCTCGACAGTTATAGCAATCAGCCCCAGCATTTT
. . TRBJ2-7 TRBV2 CASQSEGHLYEQYF TGTGCCAGCCAGTCGGAGGGACACCTCTACGAGCAGTACTTC
many . TRBJ2-2 TRBV4-3 CASSQVTGSNTGELFF TGCGCCAGCAGCCAAGTAACAGGTTCGAACACCGGGGAGCTGTTTTTT
many . TRBJ2-3 TRBV6-1 CASSDRGAVTDTQYF TGTGCCAGCAGTGATCGGGGGGCCGTCACAGATACGCAGTATTTT
many . TRBJ2-1 TRBV5-6 CASGLDLFSYNEQFF TGTGCCAGCGGATTAGACTTGTTCTCCTACAATGAGCAGTTCTTC
many TRBD2 TRBJ2-5 TRBV20-1 CSARVGASGSYETQYF TGCAGTGCTAGAGTGGGAGCTAGCGGGAGTTACGAGACCCAGTACTTC
. . TRBJ1-3 TRBV6-5 CASSYLMMGRGQDYSGNTIYF TGTGCCAGCAGTTACCTGATGATGGGCAGGGGCCAGGATTACTCTGGAAACACCATATATTTT
. . TRBJ2-1 TRBV2 CVSSLPGHGKSEQFF TGTGTCAGCAGCCTGCCCGGACACGGTAAAAGTGAGCAGTTCTTC
many . TRBJ2-1 TRBV12-5 CASGSQALSYNEQFF TGTGCTAGTGGTTCGCAAGCACTCTCCTACAATGAGCAGTTCTTC
many TRBD2 TRBJ2-1 TRBV9 CASSLGGSLSYNEQFF TGTGCCAGCAGCCTCGGCGGGAGCCTCTCCTACAATGAGCAGTTCTTC
few TRBD1 TRBJ2-2 TRBV7-6 CASSFPGGNGELFF TGTGCCAGCAGCTTTCCAGGGGGAAACGGGGAGCTGTTTTTT
few . TRBJ2-7 TRBV6-1 CASSEAPRVRDF TGTGCCAGCAGTGAAGCTCCCAGGGTGCGGGACTTC
many TRBD1 TRBJ2-2 TRBV30 CAWKPVRTGVPGELFF TGTGCCTGGAAGCCGGTCCGGACAGGGGTTCCCGGGGAGCTGTTTTTT
many . TRBJ1-6 TRBV13 CASSRRAGKIDYNSPLHF TGTGCCAGCAGCCGGAGGGCAGGGAAGATTGACTATAATTCACCCCTCCACTTT
many . TRBJ2-7 TRBV10-3 CAISERETNFAYEQYF TGTGCCATCAGTGAAAGGGAGACCAATTTCGCCTACGAGCAGTACTTC
many . TRBJ1-2 TRBV29-1 CSVEDKSRQSGYTF TGCAGCGTTGAAGATAAGTCCCGACAGAGTGGCTACACCTTC
. . TRBJ2-1 TRBV20-1 CSARVAGRVGEQFF TGCAGTGCTAGAGTCGCCGGCCGGGTAGGGGAGCAGTTCTTC